This TCR beta chain was obtained from a study of kidney transplant recipient with SARS-CoV-2 infection. TCRdb recomputed calls from the reads with MiXCR, one row per CDR3 protein. Altogether about 240,000 distinct CDR3 sequences are present, 25% to 30% being singletons, with the ten largest covering under 7.5%. The V and J ends lost 4 bases and 4 bases, in that order; junction bases with no gene match: 15. The CDR3 has 18 amino acids. Per the germline V gene, CDR1 is SGHNT and CDR2 is YYREEE (reference sequence). Material: a blood sample, obtained at baseline and on day 111 from a kidney transplant recipient. The gene calls are TRBV5-4 and TRBJ1-1; TRBD1 aligns across 11 bases. This TCR came from a male patient aged 25-45 years who had COVID-19 and was a kidney transplant recipient. A subset of T cells may come from the graft donor. CDR3 coding DNA: TGTGCCAGCAGCCTAGAGCCGGGACAGGGGGTCCGATTCACTGAAGCTTTCTTT. Protein: CASSLEPGQGVRFTEAFF.